The 18 T cell receptor beta chains below were found in one sample sequenced in a study of shared clonotypes between healthy human individuals. TCRdb's copy holds only in-frame clones and misses some; the assay was immunoSEQ multiplex PCR. The repertoire consists of some 600,000 clones, with around 96% occurring once and the leading ten covering approximately 0.12%. CD45RO negativity and positive selection for CCR7 defined naive CD8 cells, a population that excluded terminally differentiated effector memory CD45RA+ cells. Sample: naive CD8+ T cells sorted from blood. The receptors come from a woman in her 30s in good health.

J is TRBJ2-2 and V is TRBV9; D assignment may be TRBD1 or TRBD2 (5 bases each). The CDR3 extends over 13 amino acids. With 5 bases removed from V and 0 bases from J, the gap between germline ends came to 5 bases. Germline lookup yields CDR1 SGDLS and CDR2 YYNGEE. CDR3 DNA: TGTGCCAGCAGGGGACCGAACACCGGGGAGCTGTTTTTT. It specifies CASRGPNTGELFF. Together with reference TRBV9 and TRBJ2-2, the CDR3 gives the full variable domain: DSGVTQTPKHLITATGQRVTLRCSPRSGDLSVYWYQQSLDQGLQFLIQYYNGEERAKGNILERFSAQQFPDLHSELNLSSLELGDSALYFCASRGPNTGELFFGEGSRLTVL.

The chain links TRBV28 to TRBJ1-5; D ambiguous. CDR1 is MDHEN and CDR2 is SYDVKM in the germline V gene. CDR3 length: 15 residues. The germline V and J ends were trimmed by 3 bases and 3 bases, with 12 bases remaining between them. DNA of the CDR3: TGTGCCAGCAGTTTGGACGCGGAGTCCAATCAGCCCCAGCATTTT. Amino acids: CASSLDAESNQPQHF.

The chain has TRBV18 and TRBJ2-6; no firm D call. V was cut by 0 bases and J by 1 base, with 13 bases left in between. CDR1 is KGHSH and CDR2 is LQKENI in the germline V gene. The CDR3 consists of 18 residues. The DNA of the CDR3 is TGTGCCAGCTCACCACCCCGTGTGGGATTTTCTGGGGCCAACGTCCTGACTTTC. It specifies CASSPPRVGFSGANVLTF.

The chain employs TRBV27 and TRBJ2-2; D possibly corresponds to TRBD1 (6 bases). This CDR3 has 15 residues. Between the trimmed V and J ends, which lost 3 bases and 1 base, there was a span of 9 bases. The germline V gene encodes CDR1 MNHEY and CDR2 SMNVEV (reference sequence). The CDR3 DNA sequence: TGTGCCAGCAGTTTCGGGACATTGAACACCGGGGAGCTGTTTTTT. Its protein is CASSFGTLNTGELFF.

The chain links TRBV27 to TRBJ2-7; possible D gene TRBD2, 6 bases. The germline V gene encodes CDR1 MNHEY and CDR2 SMNVEV (reference sequence). The CDR3 has 15 residues. V lost 3 bases, J lost 3 bases, and 15 bases lay in between. In nucleotides, the CDR3 is TGTGCCAGCAGTTTTTCGGCTAGCGATAACTACGAGCAGTACTTC. Its protein product is CASSFSASDNYEQYF.

The rearrangement uses TRBV19 and TRBJ1-1; 7 bases align to TRBD1. The J segment lost 6 bases and the V segment lost 6 bases, leaving 10 bases of the junction unmatched. Germline CDR1 reads LNHDA; CDR2 reads SQIVND (reference sequence). The CDR3 consists of 14 residues. The chain's CDR3 is CASSQGQLISEAFF. CDR3 in DNA: TGTGCCAGTAGCCAGGGACAGTTGATCTCTGAAGCTTTCTTT.

This chain uses TRBV7-9 with TRBJ1-4, with a weak D call TRBD1 (6 bases). Germline assignment: CDR1 SEHNR and CDR2 FQNEAQ (reference sequence). CDR3 length: 15 residues. Trimming removed 0 bases from V and 8 bases from J, with 13 bases in between. CDR3 sequence: CASSLAGPGEEKLFF. CDR3 bases: TGTGCCAGCAGCTTAGCCGGGCCAGGGGAAGAAAAACTGTTTTTT.

The CDR3 loop reads CASSFSAMNTEAFF. The CDR3, as DNA: TGTGCCAGCAGTTTCTCCGCCATGAACACTGAAGCTTTCTTT. The chain links TRBV27 to TRBJ1-1; D not certain. The V end lost 3 bases, the J end lost 0 bases, and 8 bases lay between the germline ends. From germline, CDR1 is MNHEY and CDR2 SMNVEV (reference sequence). The CDR3 totals 14 residues.

V usage is TRBV5-1 and J usage is TRBJ2-7; 8 nucleotides match TRBD1. The germline V gene has CDR1 SGHRS and CDR2 YFSETQ. The CDR3 loop spans 12 amino acids. V shed 3 bases, J shed 7 bases, and the junction held 3 bases outside the gene matches. The CDR3 nucleotides read TGCGCCAGCAGCTCGGACAGGGATGAGCAGTACTTC. This translates into CASSSDRDEQYF. The full variable domain, with the rest looked up from reference TRBV5-1 and TRBJ2-7, is KAGVTQTPRYLIKTRGQQVTLSCSPISGHRSVSWYQQTPGQGLQFLFEYFSETQRNKGNFPGRFSGRQFSNSRSEMNVSTLELGDSALYLCASSSDRDEQYFGPGTRLTVT.

This chain links TRBV7-6 with TRBJ2-3; no definite D call. Germline CDR1 is SGHVS and CDR2 is FNYEAQ. V lost 1 base and J 6 bases, leaving 11 bases between the germline ends. This CDR3 is 14 amino acids long. This CDR3 reads CASSLGLGMDTQYF. As DNA, the CDR3 is TGTGCCAGCAGCTTAGGCCTAGGAATGGATACGCAGTATTTT.

The chain carries TRBV13 and TRBJ2-7; D gene uncertain. The CDR3 extends over 14 amino acids. V lost 0 bases and J lost 3, with 9 bases in between. Germline CDR1 PRHDT, CDR2 FYEKMQ (reference sequence). CDR3 protein: CASSLGLLIYEQYF. CDR3 DNA: TGTGCCAGCAGCTTAGGTTTACTGATCTACGAGCAGTACTTC. The whole variable domain, filled in from reference TRBV13 and TRBJ2-7, reads AAGVIQSPRHLIKEKRETATLKCYPIPRHDTVYWYQQGPGQDPQFLISFYEKMQSDKGSIPDRFSAQQFSDYHSELNMSSLELGDSALYFCASSLGLLIYEQYFGPGTRLTVT.

Concerning this clone itself: The identical CDR3 is also encoded by other nucleotide sequences in the sample. The chain links TRBV27 to TRBJ2-7; a weak D match, TRBD1 (5 bases). Trimming pared 2 bases from V and 1 base from J, leaving 6 bases between. The CDR3 is made up of 13 amino acids. CDR1 is MNHEY and CDR2 is SMNVEV in the germline V gene (reference sequence). The CDR3 region is CASSLRQSYEQYF. In DNA, the CDR3 is TGTGCCAGCAGTTTACGACAGTCCTACGAGCAGTACTTC.

The J gene is TRBJ2-3, the V gene TRBV5-6; possible D gene TRBD1, 6 bases. CDR1 and CDR2 from the germline V gene are SGHDT and YYEEEE. The V end lost 3 bases, the J end lost 0 bases, and 20 bases lay between the germline ends. The CDR3 is 18 residues long. In DNA, the CDR3 is TGTGCCAGCAGCTACTTATCTTCCGGTGGGACAAGCACAGATACGCAGTATTTT. This translates into CASSYLSSGGTSTDTQYF.

The J gene is TRBJ2-5, the V gene TRBV11-2, with D perhaps matching TRBD2 (5 bases). The germline V gene has CDR1 SGHAT and CDR2 FQNNGV. The CDR3 is made up of 13 amino acids. With 3 bases removed from V and 5 bases from J, the gap between germline ends came to 10 bases. The CDR3 spells CASSFGEWETQYF. CDR3 nucleotides: TGTGCCAGCAGCTTCGGGGAGTGGGAGACCCAGTACTTC.

The genes are TRBV10-2 and TRBJ2-3, with 9 bases identical to TRBD2. CDR1 is WSHSY and CDR2 is SAAADI in the germline V gene. This CDR3 comprises 16 residues. Trimming at V came to 3 bases and at J to 6 bases, leaving 10 bases not matched to a gene. Here the CDR3 reads CASSDELAGGLDTQYF. The CDR3 bases are TGCGCCAGCAGTGATGAGCTGGCGGGAGGGCTGGATACGCAGTATTTT.

With respect to this clone: The identical CDR3 is also encoded by other nucleotide sequences in the sample. This chain connects TRBV28 to TRBJ1-1; D gene unclear. The ends were cut back, 3 bases at V and 4 bases at J, with 6 bases in the middle. CDR1 is MDHEN and CDR2 is SYDVKM in the germline V gene. This CDR3 comprises 12 residues. CDR3 sequence: CASSFGGTEAFF. In DNA, the CDR3 is TGTGCCAGCAGTTTTGGAGGCACTGAAGCTTTCTTT.

The chain is built from TRBV27 and TRBJ2-2, with 7 bases lining up with TRBD2. The CDR3 contains 16 residues. The germline V gene encodes CDR1 MNHEY and CDR2 SMNVEV (reference sequence). The J segment lost 6 bases and the V segment lost 2 bases, leaving 9 bases of the junction unmatched. The CDR3 coding sequence is TGTGCCAGCAGTTTAGGTGCTAGCGGCACTCCCGGGGAGCTGTTTTTT. The encoded protein is CASSLGASGTPGELFF.

The chain combines TRBV11-2 with TRBJ1-1; no definite D call. V was trimmed by 4 bases and J by 4 bases, leaving 7 bases between them. Germline V gives CDR1 SGHAT, CDR2 FQNNGV. CDR3 length equals 12 residues. CDR3 sequence: CASSWSVTEAFF. The CDR3 DNA sequence: TGTGCCAGCAGCTGGAGTGTCACTGAAGCTTTCTTT.